This entry lists 4 T cell receptor beta chains sequenced from one sample in a study of blood T cell repertoires in COVID-19. Libraries were prepared by immunoSEQ multiplex PCR; TCRdb keeps only in-frame clonotypes and omits some of them. Of around 270,000 clones in the sample, roughly 89% were seen once. Sequenced sample: peripheral blood. The origin of the receptors is a man in his forties with acute or convalescent COVID-19.

The chain employs TRBV18 and TRBJ2-2; 12 bases align to TRBD2. The CDR3 covers 16 residues. V lost 4 bases, J lost 5 bases, and 5 bases stayed unmatched. The germline V gene has CDR1 KGHSH and CDR2 LQKENI. The CDR3 is CASSHGGTSGTGELFF. The CDR3 DNA follows: TGTGCCAGCTCACATGGAGGGACTAGCGGGACCGGGGAGCTGTTTTTT.

This clone has just one count. At one boundary the junction diverges from the germline segment, which might be a read error. The rearrangement links TRBV6-5 to TRBJ1-1; 8 bases are shared with TRBD1. The CDR3 has 14 residues. Germline V lookup: CDR1 MNHEY, CDR2 SVGAGI. CDR3 sequence (DNA): TGTGCCAGCAGGTTCAGGGGGCAGAACGCTGAAGCTTTCTTT. Translation: CASRFRGQNAEAFF.

This clone was recorded only once. This chain connects TRBV28 to TRBJ2-3; 10 positions agree with TRBD2. CDR1 is MDHEN, CDR2 SYDVKM, per germline. The CDR3 runs to 16 residues. The J segment lost 2 bases and the V segment lost 3 bases, leaving 5 bases of the junction unmatched. CDR3 protein: CASSFQLAGNTDTQYF. The CDR3 region has the DNA TGTGCCAGCAGTTTTCAACTAGCGGGGAACACAGATACGCAGTATTTT. Supplemented by reference TRBV28 and TRBJ2-3, the full variable domain reads DVKVTQSSRYLVKRTGEKVFLECVQDMDHENMFWYRQDPGLGLRLIYFSYDVKMKEKGDIPEGYSVSREKKERFSLILESASTNQTSMYLCASSFQLAGNTDTQYFGPGTRLTVL.

The chain joins TRBV27 to TRBJ1-2, with 11 bases identical to TRBD1. The junction had 2 bases not matched to a gene; V was cut back by 5 bases and J by 3 bases. The CDR3 loop spans 14 amino acids. The germline gives CDR1 MNHEY, CDR2 SMNVEV (reference sequence). CDR3 protein: CASSGTGGDYGYTF. The CDR3 bases are TGTGCCAGCAGTGGGACAGGGGGGGACTATGGCTACACCTTC.